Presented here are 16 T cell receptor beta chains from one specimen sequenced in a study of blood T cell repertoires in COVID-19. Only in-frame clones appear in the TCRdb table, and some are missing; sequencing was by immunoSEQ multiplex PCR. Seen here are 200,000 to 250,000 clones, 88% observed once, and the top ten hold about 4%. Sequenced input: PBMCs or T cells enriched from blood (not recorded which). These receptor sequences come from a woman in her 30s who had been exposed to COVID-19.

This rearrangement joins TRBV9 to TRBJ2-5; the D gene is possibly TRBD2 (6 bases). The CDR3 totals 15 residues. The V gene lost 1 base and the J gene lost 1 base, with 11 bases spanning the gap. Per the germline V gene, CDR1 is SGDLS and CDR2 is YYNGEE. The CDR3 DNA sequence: TGTGCCAGCAGCGTATACGGGGGACTCCAAGAGACCCAGTACTTC. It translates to CASSVYGGLQETQYF.

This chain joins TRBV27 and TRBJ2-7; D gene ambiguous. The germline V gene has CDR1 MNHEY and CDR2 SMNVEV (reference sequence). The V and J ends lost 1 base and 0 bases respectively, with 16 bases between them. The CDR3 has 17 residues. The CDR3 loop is CASSLYSGPHISYEQYF. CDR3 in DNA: TGTGCCAGCAGTTTATATTCTGGGCCCCATATCTCCTACGAGCAGTACTTC.

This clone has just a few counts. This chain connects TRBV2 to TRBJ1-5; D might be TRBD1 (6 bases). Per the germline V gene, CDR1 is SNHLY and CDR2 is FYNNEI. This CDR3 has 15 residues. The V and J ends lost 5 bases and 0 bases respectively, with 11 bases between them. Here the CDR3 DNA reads TGTGCCAGCAGTCTAGACAGGAATAGCAATCAGCCCCAGCATTTT. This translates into CASSLDRNSNQPQHF. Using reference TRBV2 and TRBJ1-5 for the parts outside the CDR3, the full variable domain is EPEVTQTPSHQVTQMGQEVILRCVPISNHLYFYWYRQILGQKVEFLVSFYNNEISEKSEIFDDQFSVERPDGSNFTLKIRSTKLEDSAMYFCASSLDRNSNQPQHFGDGTRLSIL.

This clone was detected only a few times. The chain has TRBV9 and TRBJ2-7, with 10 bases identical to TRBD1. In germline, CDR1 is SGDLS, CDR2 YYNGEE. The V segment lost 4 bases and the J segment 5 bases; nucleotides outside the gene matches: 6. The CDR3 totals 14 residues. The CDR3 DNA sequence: TGTGCCAGCAGCCCGGGACAGGGGATCCACGAGCAGTACTTC. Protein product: CASSPGQGIHEQYF.

CDR3 bases: TGCGCCAGCAGCCGAGACGGACTAGCGGGAGGGGAGCAGTTCTTC. Amino acids: CASSRDGLAGGEQFF. The chain has TRBV10-2 and TRBJ2-1, with TRBD2 matching over 15 bases. Trimming removed 6 bases from V and 10 bases from J; junction bases left unmatched: 7. The CDR3 runs 15 residues. CDR1 is WSHSY, CDR2 SAAADI, per germline.

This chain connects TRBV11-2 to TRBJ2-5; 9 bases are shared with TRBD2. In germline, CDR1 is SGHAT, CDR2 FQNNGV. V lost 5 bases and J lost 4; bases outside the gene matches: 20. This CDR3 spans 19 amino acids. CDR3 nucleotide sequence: TGTGCCAGCAGCCCCTGGACTAGCGCGTTTCCCACAAACGTAGAGACCCAGTACTTC. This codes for CASSPWTSAFPTNVETQYF. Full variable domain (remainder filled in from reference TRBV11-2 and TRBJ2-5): EAGVAQSPRYKIIEKRQSVAFWCNPISGHATLYWYQQILGQGPKLLIQFQNNGVVDDSQLPKDRFSAERLKGVDSTLKIQPAKLEDSAVYLCASSPWTSAFPTNVETQYFGPGTRLLVL.

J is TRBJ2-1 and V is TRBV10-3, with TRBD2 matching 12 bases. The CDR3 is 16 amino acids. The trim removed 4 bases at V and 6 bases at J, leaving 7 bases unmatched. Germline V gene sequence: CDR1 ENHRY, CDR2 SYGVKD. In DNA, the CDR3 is TGTGCCATCAGTGGTGGTCTAGCGGGAGGGGGCAATGAGCAGTTCTTC. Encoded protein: CAISGGLAGGGNEQFF.

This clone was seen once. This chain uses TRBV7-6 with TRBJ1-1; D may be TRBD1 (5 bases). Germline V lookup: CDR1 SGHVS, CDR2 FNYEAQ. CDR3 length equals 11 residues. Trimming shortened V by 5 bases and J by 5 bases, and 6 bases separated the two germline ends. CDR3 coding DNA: TGTGCCAGCAGCCCAGGGACTGAAGCTTTCTTT. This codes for CASSPGTEAFF.

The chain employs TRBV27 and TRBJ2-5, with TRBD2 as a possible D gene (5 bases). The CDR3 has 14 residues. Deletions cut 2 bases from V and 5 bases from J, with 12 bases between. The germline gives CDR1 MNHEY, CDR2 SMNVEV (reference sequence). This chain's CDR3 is CASSLIGVGETQYF. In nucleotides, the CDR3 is TGTGCCAGCAGTTTAATCGGGGTTGGGGAGACCCAGTACTTC.

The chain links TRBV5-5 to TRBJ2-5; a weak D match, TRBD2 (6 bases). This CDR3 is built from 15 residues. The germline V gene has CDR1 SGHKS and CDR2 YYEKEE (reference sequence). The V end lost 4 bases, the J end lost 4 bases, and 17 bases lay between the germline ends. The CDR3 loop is CASSPGARETETQYF. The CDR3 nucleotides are TGTGCCAGCAGCCCGGGAGCCAGGGAGACAGAGACCCAGTACTTC.

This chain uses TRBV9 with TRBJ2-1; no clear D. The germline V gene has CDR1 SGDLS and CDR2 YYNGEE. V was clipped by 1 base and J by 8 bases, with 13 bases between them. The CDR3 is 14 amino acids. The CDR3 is CASSVPGFRDEQFF. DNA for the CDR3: TGTGCCAGCAGCGTACCAGGATTTCGCGATGAGCAGTTCTTC.

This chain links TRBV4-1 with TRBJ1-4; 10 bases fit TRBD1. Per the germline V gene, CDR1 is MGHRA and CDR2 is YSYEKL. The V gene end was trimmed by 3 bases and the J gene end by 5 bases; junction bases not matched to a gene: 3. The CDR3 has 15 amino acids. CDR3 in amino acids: CASSHWGQGNEKLFF. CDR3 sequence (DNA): TGCGCCAGCAGCCATTGGGGACAGGGGAATGAAAAACTGTTTTTT.

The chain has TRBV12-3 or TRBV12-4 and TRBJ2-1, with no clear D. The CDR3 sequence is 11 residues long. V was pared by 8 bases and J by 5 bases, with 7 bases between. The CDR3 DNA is TGTGCCAGCGCTAGAAACAATGAGCAGTTCTTC. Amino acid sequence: CASARNNEQFF.

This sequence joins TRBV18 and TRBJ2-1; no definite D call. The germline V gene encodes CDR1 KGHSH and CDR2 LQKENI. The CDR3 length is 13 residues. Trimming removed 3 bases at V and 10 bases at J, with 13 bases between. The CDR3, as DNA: TGTGCCAGCTCACCCCCCAGCGCCGGCGAGCAGTTCTTC. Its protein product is CASSPPSAGEQFF.

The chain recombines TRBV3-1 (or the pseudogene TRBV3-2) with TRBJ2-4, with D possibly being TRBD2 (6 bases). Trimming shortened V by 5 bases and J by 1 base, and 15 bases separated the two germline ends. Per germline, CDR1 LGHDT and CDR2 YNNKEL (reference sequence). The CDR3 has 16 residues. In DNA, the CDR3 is TGTGCCAGCAGCTACCAGTGGAGGGCCGCCAAAAACATTCAGTACTTC. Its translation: CASSYQWRAAKNIQYF.

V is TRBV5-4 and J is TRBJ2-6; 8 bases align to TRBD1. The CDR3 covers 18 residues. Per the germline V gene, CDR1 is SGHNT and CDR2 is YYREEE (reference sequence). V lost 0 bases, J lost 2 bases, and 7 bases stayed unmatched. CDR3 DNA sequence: TGTGCCAGCAGCTTGGCGGTCGGACAGGGACCTGGGGCCAACGTCCTGACTTTC. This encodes CASSLAVGQGPGANVLTF.